This passage covers 20 T cell receptor beta chains from one sample sequenced in a study of CD8+ T cells in alopecia areata. Treatment indicated: oral pan-JAK inhibitor, 5-10 mg twice daily. RNA extraction was followed by reverse transcription into cDNA, which acted as the sequencing template. Clones were sequenced by immunoSEQ multiplex PCR, and TCRdb holds only the in-frame ones, with some missing. The sample includes about 180,000 clones, approximately 51% of them seen just once. This specimen consisted of CD8+ T cells sorted from blood, obtained at week 52, from a patient treated with tofacitinib. Source of these receptors: a human donor with alopecia areata.

This chain uses TRBV7-2 with TRBJ2-7, with D perhaps TRBD1 (6 bases). This CDR3 is built from 15 residues. The V end lost 5 bases, the J end lost 2 bases, and 16 bases lay between the germline ends. Germline V lookup: CDR1 SGHTA, CDR2 FQGNSA. CDR3 loop: CASSPGTYQTYEQYF. DNA for the CDR3: TGTGCCAGCAGCCCCGGGACATACCAAACCTACGAGCAGTACTTC.

This clone was detected only a few times. In nucleotides, the CDR3 is TGCAGCGTTGAAGATCCGTTTACCGGGGAGCTGTTTTTT. This codes for CSVEDPFTGELFF. This chain uses TRBV29-1 with TRBJ2-2, with D unresolved. The V and J ends lost 0 bases and 5 bases respectively, with 7 bases between them. The length of the CDR3 is 13 residues. CDR1 and CDR2 (germline): SQVTM, ANQGSEA.

This clone has more than one count but fewer than ten. V is TRBV7-9 and J is TRBJ1-2; D is undetermined. Trimming left V 6 bases short and J 4 bases short, with 15 bases between. CDR3 length: 14 amino acids. Germline V gene sequence: CDR1 SEHNR, CDR2 FQNEAQ (reference sequence). This CDR3 reads CASRPDHNTYGYTF. The CDR3 DNA reads as TGTGCCAGCAGGCCGGACCACAATACCTATGGCTACACCTTC.

The V call is TRBV9, the J call TRBJ2-5; TRBD2 is a possible D gene (6 bases). This CDR3 spans 12 amino acids. Per germline, CDR1 SGDLS and CDR2 YYNGEE. V lost 2 bases, J lost 9 bases, and 11 bases lay in between. This CDR3 reads CASSVRGGAQYF. The CDR3 coding sequence is TGTGCCAGCAGCGTTAGGGGCGGGGCCCAGTACTTC.

The V call is TRBV15, the J call TRBJ1-5; D is possibly TRBD1 (6 bases). Trimming cost V 6 bases and J 0 bases, with 12 bases left between them. The germline V gene has CDR1 LNHNV and CDR2 YYDKDF (reference sequence). The CDR3 length is 15 residues. The CDR3: CATSFGGVSNQPQHF. CDR3 nucleotides: TGTGCCACCAGTTTCGGGGGCGTTAGCAATCAGCCCCAGCATTTT.

The sample holds a few counts of this clone. The chain uses TRBV30 and TRBJ2-5; a weak D match, TRBD2 (6 bases). Germline V gene lookup returns CDR1 GTSNPN and CDR2 SVGIG (reference sequence). CDR3 length: 12 amino acids. Deletions cut 2 bases from V and 5 bases from J, with 9 bases between. For the CDR3, the DNA is TGTGCCTGGAGTTTTGCGGGGGAGACCCAGTACTTC. Encoded protein: CAWSFAGETQYF. The full variable domain, its missing parts supplied by reference TRBV30 and TRBJ2-5, is SQTIHQWPATLVQPVGSPLSLECTVEGTSNPNLYWYRQAAGRGLQLLFYSVGIGQISSEVPQNLSASRPQDRQFILSSKKLLLSDSGFYLCAWSFAGETQYFGPGTRLLVL.

This clone has only one observation. The chain joins TRBV7-8 to TRBJ2-7, with a tentative D call TRBD2 (6 bases). Germline V gene sequence: CDR1 SGHVS, CDR2 FQNEAQ. Between the trimmed V and J ends, which lost 3 bases and 1 base, there was a span of 13 bases. This CDR3 spans 15 amino acids. The CDR3 here is CASSFSPRGSYEQYF. The CDR3 bases are TGTGCCAGCAGCTTTTCCCCGCGGGGTTCCTACGAGCAGTACTTC.

This clone has just a few counts. The chain employs TRBV30 and TRBJ2-2, with 7 bases aligning to TRBD1. V trimming: 4 bases; J trimming: 3 bases; junction bases outside the gene matches: 5. This CDR3 comprises 14 residues. Germline lookup yields CDR1 GTSNPN and CDR2 SVGIG (reference sequence). CDR3 region: CAWKPDRDTGELFF. In nucleotides, the CDR3 is TGTGCCTGGAAACCCGACAGGGACACCGGGGAGCTGTTTTTT.

The rearrangement links TRBV5-6 to TRBJ2-5; 7 nucleotides align to TRBD2. Unmatched junction bases numbered 4, after V lost 4 bases and J lost 1 base. CDR1 SGHDT and CDR2 YYEEEE come from the germline V gene. The CDR3 length is 14 residues. The CDR3 DNA sequence: TGTGCCAGCAGCGAAACTAGCGTCCAAGAGACCCAGTACTTC. The encoded protein is CASSETSVQETQYF.

A few counts support this clone. This chain uses TRBV6-4 with TRBJ2-3, with D perhaps TRBD2 (6 bases). Germline values: CDR1 MRHNA, CDR2 SNTAGT. This CDR3 has 15 residues. Trimming took off 2 bases at V and 3 bases at J, with 12 bases between the two ends. The CDR3 nucleotides are TGTGCCAGCAGTGACAGGGCTAGCGCAACAGATACGCAGTATTTT. It specifies CASSDRASATDTQYF.

This clone was detected a few times. The gene calls are TRBV7-9 and TRBJ2-1; maybe TRBD2 (6 bases). In germline, CDR1 is SEHNR, CDR2 FQNEAQ (reference sequence). V lost 8 bases to trimming and J lost 5 bases, with 13 bases between them. The CDR3 contains 13 residues. The CDR3 spells CASSGTSNNEQFF. CDR3 DNA sequence: TGTGCCAGCTCCGGGACTTCCAACAATGAGCAGTTCTTC.

This chain links TRBV19 with TRBJ2-7; 9 bases align to TRBD1. This CDR3 is built from 16 residues. Germline CDR1 is LNHDA and CDR2 is SQIVND (reference sequence). Unmatched junction bases numbered 9, after V lost 4 bases and J lost 2 bases. CDR3 sequence reads: CASSNPTGTGPYEQYF. The CDR3 bases are TGTGCCAGTAGTAACCCGACCGGGACAGGGCCCTACGAGCAGTACTTC.

This clone was found a few times. CDR3 coding DNA: TGCAGCGTTGAAGGCGGGGGGGCTCGTGAGCAGTTCTTC. Translation gives CSVEGGGAREQFF. The rearrangement uses TRBV29-1 and TRBJ2-1, with TRBD2 matching 9 bases. V dropped 1 base and J dropped 9; count of bases not matched to a gene: 4. CDR1 and CDR2 from the germline V gene are SQVTM and ANQGSEA. The CDR3 spans 13 residues.

The chain couples TRBV5-6 to TRBJ2-5, with no clear D. Germline V lookup: CDR1 SGHDT, CDR2 YYEEEE. The CDR3 totals 13 residues. The V and J ends lost 4 bases and 3 bases respectively, with 10 bases between them. CDR3 sequence: CASSPDPEETQYF. The DNA of the CDR3 is TGTGCCAGCAGCCCAGACCCAGAAGAGACCCAGTACTTC. Looking up the rest from reference TRBV5-6 and TRBJ2-5 gives the full variable domain: DAGVTQSPTHLIKTRGQQVTLRCSPKSGHDTVSWYQQALGQGPQFIFQYYEEEERQRGNFPDRFSGHQFPNYSSELNVNALLLGDSALYLCASSPDPEETQYFGPGTRLLVL.

The rearrangement joins TRBV9 to TRBJ2-3; D may be TRBD1 (6 bases). CDR3 length: 14 amino acids. Trimming took off 4 bases at V and 3 bases at J, with 12 bases between the two ends. From germline, CDR1 is SGDLS and CDR2 YYNGEE. CDR3 DNA: TGTGCCAGCAGCCCGAGGGGACAAACAGATACGCAGTATTTT. This translates into CASSPRGQTDTQYF.

This rearrangement joins TRBV30 to TRBJ2-5, with 7 nucleotides matching TRBD2. The CDR3 consists of 10 residues. Looked up from germline, CDR1 is GTSNPN and CDR2 is SVGIG (reference sequence). The CDR3 loop is CAVRGVPQYF. In nucleotides, the CDR3 is TGTGCGGTACGGGGGGTGCCACAGTACTTC.

In its sample, this clone was seen a few times. This chain joins TRBV2 and TRBJ2-5, with 14 bases fitting TRBD2. V dropped 5 bases and J dropped 4; count of bases not matched to a gene: 3. From germline, CDR1 is SNHLY and CDR2 FYNNEI. The CDR3 is made up of 15 amino acids. CDR3 amino acids: CASSLGTSGGETQYF. The CDR3 DNA follows: TGTGCCAGCAGTCTCGGGACTAGCGGGGGAGAGACCCAGTACTTC.

The chain combines TRBV7-6 with TRBJ2-7, with TRBD2 as a possible D gene (7 bases). Germline V gene sequence: CDR1 SGHVS, CDR2 FNYEAQ. Trimming cost V 5 bases and J 2 bases, with 16 bases left between them. The CDR3 loop spans 15 amino acids. The CDR3 bases are TGTGCCAGCAGCCTTACTCGCGGGGGCACCTACGAGCAGTACTTC. Its translation is CASSLTRGGTYEQYF.

The chain is built from TRBV4-1 and TRBJ1-6; no clear D gene. This CDR3 is built from 14 residues. Germline assignment: CDR1 MGHRA and CDR2 YSYEKL. V was shortened by 1 base and J by 6 bases, with 7 bases between the two germline ends. The CDR3 sequence is CASSQVGRNSPLHF. CDR3 nucleotide sequence: TGCGCCAGCAGCCAAGTAGGGCGTAATTCACCCCTCCACTTT.

As regards this clone: Other DNA sequences in this sample translate to the same CDR3. The rearrangement links TRBV27 to TRBJ2-3; no clear D. This CDR3 has 11 amino acids. Germline CDR1 is MNHEY and CDR2 is SMNVEV (reference sequence). V was shortened by 3 bases and J by 4 bases, with 2 bases between the two germline ends. The CDR3 here is CASSFADTQYF. In nucleotides, the CDR3 is TGTGCCAGCAGTTTCGCAGATACGCAGTATTTT.